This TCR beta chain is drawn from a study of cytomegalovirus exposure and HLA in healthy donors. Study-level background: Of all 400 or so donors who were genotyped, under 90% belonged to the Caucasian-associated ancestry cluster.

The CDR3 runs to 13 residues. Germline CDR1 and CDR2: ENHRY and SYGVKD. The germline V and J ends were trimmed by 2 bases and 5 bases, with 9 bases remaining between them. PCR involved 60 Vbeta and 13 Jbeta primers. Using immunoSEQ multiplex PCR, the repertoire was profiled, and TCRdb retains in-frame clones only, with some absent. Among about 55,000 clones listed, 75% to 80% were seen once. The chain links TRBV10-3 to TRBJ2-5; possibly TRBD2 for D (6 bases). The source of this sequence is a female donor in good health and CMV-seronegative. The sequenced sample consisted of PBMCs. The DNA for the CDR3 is TGTGCCATCAGTGAGCAGGGAGGCGAGACCCAGTACTTC. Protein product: CAISEQGGETQYF.